One T cell receptor (beta chain) is described in this entry. What it binds is not known. The CDR3 has 14 residues. V lost 3 bases, J lost 6 bases, and 12 bases lay in between. The germline V gene has CDR1 KGHSH and CDR2 LQKENI. The data originate from a study of shared clonotypes between healthy human individuals. Study observations and caveats: Rarefaction showed that sequencing of sorted subsets was incomplete (despite large depth). Generation of non-shared clonotypes was less probable than generation of clonotypes shared by all four donors.

Repertoires were generated with immunoSEQ multiplex PCR, while TCRdb's copy carries only in-frame clones and drops some. There are roughly 1.4 million clones in the sample; around 98.5% occur only once, and under 0.45% lies in the top ten. This receptor was obtained from a man aged 25 to 40 in good health. The sequenced sample consisted of naive CD4+ T cells sorted from blood. Subset given: CD45RA+ positively selected. The gene calls are TRBV18 and TRBJ1-5; weak D call: TRBD1 (5 bases). Here the CDR3 reads CASSPDSGSQPQHF. The DNA for the CDR3 is TGTGCCAGCTCACCCGACAGTGGTTCTCAGCCCCAGCATTTT.